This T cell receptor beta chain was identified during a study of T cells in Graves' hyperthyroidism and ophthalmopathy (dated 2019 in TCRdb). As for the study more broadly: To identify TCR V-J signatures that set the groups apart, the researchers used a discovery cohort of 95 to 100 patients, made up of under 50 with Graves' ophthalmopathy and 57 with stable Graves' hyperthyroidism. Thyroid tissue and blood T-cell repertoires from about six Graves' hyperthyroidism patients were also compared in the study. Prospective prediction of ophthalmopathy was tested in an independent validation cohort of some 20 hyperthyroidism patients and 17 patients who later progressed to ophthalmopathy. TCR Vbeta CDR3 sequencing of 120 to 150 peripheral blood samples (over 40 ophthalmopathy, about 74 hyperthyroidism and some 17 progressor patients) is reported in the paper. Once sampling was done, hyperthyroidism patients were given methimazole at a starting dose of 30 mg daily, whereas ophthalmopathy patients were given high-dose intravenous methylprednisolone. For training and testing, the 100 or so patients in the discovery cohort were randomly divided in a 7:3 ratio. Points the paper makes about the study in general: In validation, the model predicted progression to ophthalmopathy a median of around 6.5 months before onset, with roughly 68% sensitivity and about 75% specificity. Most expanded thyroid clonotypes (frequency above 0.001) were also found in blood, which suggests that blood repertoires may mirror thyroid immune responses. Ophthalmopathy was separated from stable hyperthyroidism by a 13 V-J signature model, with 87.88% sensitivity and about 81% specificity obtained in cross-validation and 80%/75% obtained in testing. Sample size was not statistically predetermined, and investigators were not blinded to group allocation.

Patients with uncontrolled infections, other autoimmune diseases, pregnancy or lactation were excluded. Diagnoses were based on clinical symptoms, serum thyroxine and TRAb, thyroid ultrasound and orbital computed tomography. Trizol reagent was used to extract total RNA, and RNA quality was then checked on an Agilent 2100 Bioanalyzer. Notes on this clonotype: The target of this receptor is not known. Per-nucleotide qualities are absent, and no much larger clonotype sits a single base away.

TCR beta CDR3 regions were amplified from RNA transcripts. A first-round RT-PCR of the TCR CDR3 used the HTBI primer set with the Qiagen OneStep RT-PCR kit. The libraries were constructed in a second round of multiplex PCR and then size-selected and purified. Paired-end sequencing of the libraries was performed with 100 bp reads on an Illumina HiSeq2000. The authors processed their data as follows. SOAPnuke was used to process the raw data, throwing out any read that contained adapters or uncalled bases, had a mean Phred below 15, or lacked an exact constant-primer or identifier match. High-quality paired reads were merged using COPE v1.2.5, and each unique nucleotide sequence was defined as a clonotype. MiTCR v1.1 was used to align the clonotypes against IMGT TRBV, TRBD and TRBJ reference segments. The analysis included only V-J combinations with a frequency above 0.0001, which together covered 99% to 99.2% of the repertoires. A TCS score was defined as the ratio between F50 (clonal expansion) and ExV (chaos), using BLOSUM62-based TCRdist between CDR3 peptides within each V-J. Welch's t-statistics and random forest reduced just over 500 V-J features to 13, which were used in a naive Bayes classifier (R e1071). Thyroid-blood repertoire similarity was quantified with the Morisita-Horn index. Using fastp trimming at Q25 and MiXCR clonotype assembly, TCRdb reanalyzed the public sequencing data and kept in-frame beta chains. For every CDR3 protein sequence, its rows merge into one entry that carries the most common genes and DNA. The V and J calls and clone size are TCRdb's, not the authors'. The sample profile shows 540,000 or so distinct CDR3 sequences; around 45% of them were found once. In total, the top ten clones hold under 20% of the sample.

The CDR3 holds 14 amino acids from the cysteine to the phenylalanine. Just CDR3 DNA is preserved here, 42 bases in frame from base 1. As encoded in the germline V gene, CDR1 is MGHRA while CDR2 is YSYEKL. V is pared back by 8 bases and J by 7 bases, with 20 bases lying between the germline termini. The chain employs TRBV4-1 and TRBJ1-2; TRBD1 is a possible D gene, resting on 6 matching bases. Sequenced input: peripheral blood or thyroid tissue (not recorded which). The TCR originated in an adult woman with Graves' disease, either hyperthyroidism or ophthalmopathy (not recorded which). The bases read TGCGCCAGCTCGCCAACCGGGACATTGAGTGGCTACACCTTC. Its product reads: CASSPTGTLSGYTF.